The source of this T cell receptor beta chain is a study of high-grade serous ovarian cancer treatment subgroups. TCRdb's table, derived via immunoSEQ multiplex PCR, lists solely in-frame clones and lacks some. The data hold roughly 950 clones, with approximately 61% observed a single time. Tumor samples were obtained before definitive surgery or chemotherapy. The CDR3 runs to 15 residues. Germline V lookup: CDR1 LGHNA, CDR2 YSLEER. J was trimmed by 7 bases and V by 4 bases; bases with no gene match: 8. The TCR sequence derives from a human donor with high-grade serous ovarian cancer. The chain is built from TRBV4-3 and TRBJ2-1; TRBD2 matches 9 bases. Sequencing was performed on tumor tissue. CDR3 sequence: CASSPSGMGRNEQFF. In DNA, the CDR3 is TGCGCCAGCAGCCCTAGCGGGATGGGGAGGAATGAGCAGTTCTTC.